This T cell receptor beta chain was observed in a study of molecular identifiers for immune sequencing clone quantification. Across the study: Replicate RNA came from roughly 20,000 or 100,000 naive CD8 cells and was split five ways, and four parts were sequenced. Study observations and caveats: Reportedly, one cell's Jurkat TCR RNA was detected within 1,100,000 naive CD8 cells.

The J segment lost 0 bases and the V segment lost 0 bases, leaving 6 bases of the junction unmatched. The CDR3 totals 17 residues. Germline assignment: CDR1 LGHNA and CDR2 YNFKEQ. There are many counts of this clonotype. Its antigen is not known. TCRdb independently ran MiXCR on the PCR reads; one entry per CDR3 protein. The repertoire includes approximately 670,000 distinct CDR3 sequences, just under 20% of them detected once, and 0.85% sits in the top ten. This clonotype originated in a human donor in good health. Some libraries in this study had Jurkat cell RNA spiked in. This sequence joins TRBV4-2 and TRBJ2-3, with TRBD2 matching over 7 bases. Sample: naive CD8+ T cells from blood, with Jurkat cell RNA spiked in. Noted subset: FACS-sorted CD8+CD4-CCR7+CD45RA+ naive T cells. This chain's CDR3 is CASSQDGLAVSTDTQYF. The CDR3 coding sequence is TGTGCCAGCAGCCAAGATGGGCTAGCGGTGAGCACAGATACGCAGTATTTT.